Each of the 20 T cell receptor beta chains below was sequenced from the same sample in a study of blood T cell repertoires in COVID-19. The repertoire was sequenced with immunoSEQ multiplex PCR; TCRdb's copy has only in-frame clones and lacks some. The sample contains some 70,000 clones, around 85% of which appear only once. The sample consisted of peripheral blood. The receptors originated from a woman between 50 and 59 years old with acute or convalescent COVID-19.

As concerns this clone: Other DNA sequences in the same sample also yield this CDR3. The rearrangement links TRBV6-6 to TRBJ1-5; D ambiguous. The CDR3 contains 14 residues. Trimming pared 0 bases from V and 3 bases from J, leaving 6 bases between. Per the germline V gene, CDR1 is MNHNY and CDR2 is SVGAGI (reference sequence). In nucleotides, the CDR3 is TGTGCCAGCAGTTACTCGGAGTCCAATCAGCCCCAGCATTTT. Amino acid sequence: CASSYSESNQPQHF.

The rearrangement links TRBV10-3 to TRBJ2-1; 7 nucleotides align to TRBD2. The CDR3 spans 15 residues. J was trimmed by 9 bases and V by 0 bases; bases with no gene match: 8. Germline values: CDR1 ENHRY, CDR2 SYGVKD. CDR3 nucleotide sequence: TGTGCCATCAGTGAGTCGGGGGGAGGGCATAGTGAGCAGTTCTTC. It encodes CAISESGGGHSEQFF.

This rearrangement joins TRBV7-3 to TRBJ2-1; D unclear. V was pared by 5 bases and J by 3 bases, with 8 bases between. The germline gives CDR1 SGHTA, CDR2 FQGTGA. The CDR3 is 13 residues long. This CDR3 reads CASSPTNYNEQFF. In DNA, the CDR3 is TGTGCCAGCAGCCCTACGAACTACAATGAGCAGTTCTTC.

The chain combines TRBV25-1 with TRBJ2-1, with 8 bases fitting TRBD2. The CDR3 covers 13 residues. The trim removed 5 bases at V and 8 bases at J, leaving 5 bases unmatched. CDR1 is MGHDK and CDR2 is SYGVNS in the germline V gene. The CDR3 protein is CASSPGLGYEQFF. The CDR3 DNA sequence: TGTGCCAGCAGTCCGGGACTAGGATATGAGCAGTTCTTC.

This sequence joins TRBV20-1 and TRBJ1-1; D is uncertain. This CDR3 is 11 amino acids long. With 6 bases removed from V and 0 bases from J, the gap between germline ends came to 5 bases. Germline loops: CDR1 DFQATT, CDR2 SNEGSKA (reference sequence). The CDR3 region is CSAFLNTEAFF. The CDR3 DNA is TGCAGTGCCTTCTTGAACACTGAAGCTTTCTTT.

V usage is TRBV3-1 (or the pseudogene TRBV3-2) and J usage is TRBJ1-4; 10 nucleotides match TRBD1. The CDR3 sequence is 15 residues long. J lost 7 bases, V lost 2 bases, and 4 bases had no gene match. The germline gives CDR1 LGHDT, CDR2 YNNKEL (reference sequence). Here the CDR3 reads CASSQRTGGGEKLFF. The CDR3 coding sequence is TGTGCCAGCAGCCAAAGGACAGGGGGTGGTGAAAAACTGTTTTTT.

This chain uses TRBV5-1 with TRBJ1-2; D ambiguous. The CDR3 loop spans 16 amino acids. The germline gives CDR1 SGHRS, CDR2 YFSETQ. The V and J ends lost 1 base and 1 base respectively, with 14 bases between them. The CDR3 region has the DNA TGCGCCAGCAGCTTGAGTACAAACAGACATAACTATGGCTACACCTTC. Its protein product is CASSLSTNRHNYGYTF.

The chain recombines TRBV28 with TRBJ2-2; 12 bases match TRBD2. Germline loops: CDR1 MDHEN, CDR2 SYDVKM. After removal of 7 bases from V and 4 bases from J, the junction contained 7 bases not matched to a gene. The CDR3 runs 16 residues. The CDR3 nucleotides are TGTGCCAGCACCTCTAGCGGGAGGGCCTTCACCGGGGAGCTGTTTTTT. Amino acid sequence: CASTSSGRAFTGELFF. The full variable domain, with the rest looked up from reference TRBV28 and TRBJ2-2, is DVKVTQSSRYLVKRTGEKVFLECVQDMDHENMFWYRQDPGLGLRLIYFSYDVKMKEKGDIPEGYSVSREKKERFSLILESASTNQTSMYLCASTSSGRAFTGELFFGEGSRLTVL.

This clone has only a few counts. Sequence at one end of the junction differs from germline and may be a read error. The chain carries TRBV7-9 and TRBJ1-1, with TRBD1 as a possible D gene (6 bases). The CDR3 consists of 13 residues. Germline loops: CDR1 SEHNR, CDR2 FQNEAQ (reference sequence). This chain's CDR3 is CASNLQGSTEAFF. Here the CDR3 DNA reads TGTGCCAGCAACTTACAGGGTTCCACTGAAGCTTTCTTT. Full variable domain (rest looked up from reference TRBV7-9 and TRBJ1-1): DTGVSQNPRHKITKRGQNVTFRCDPISEHNRLYWYRQTLGQGPEFLTYFQNEAQLEKSRLLSDRFSAERPKGSFSTLEIQRTEQGDSAMYLCASNLQGSTEAFFGQGTRLTVV.

The rearrangement links TRBV27 to TRBJ2-5; D is ambiguous. The V and J ends lost 6 bases and 0 bases respectively, with 8 bases between them. CDR3 length equals 13 residues. Germline V gives CDR1 MNHEY, CDR2 SMNVEV (reference sequence). The CDR3 spells CASSWSHQETQYF. CDR3 nucleotide sequence: TGTGCCAGCAGCTGGAGCCACCAAGAGACCCAGTACTTC.

In its sample, this clone was seen once. The V call is TRBV20-1, the J call TRBJ2-7, with TRBD1 identical over 8 bases. The V and J ends lost 5 bases and 9 bases, in that order; junction bases with no gene match: 6. The CDR3 sequence is 11 residues long. CDR1 is DFQATT and CDR2 is SNEGSKA in the germline V gene (reference sequence). Here the CDR3 DNA reads TGCAGTGCTGGACAGGGTACGGGGCAGTACTTC. Its protein product is CSAGQGTGQYF.

The chain joins TRBV4-1 to TRBJ1-5; TRBD1 agrees at 12 bases. Germline V gene data show CDR1 as MGHRA and CDR2 as YSYEKL. The length of the CDR3 is 17 residues. J gave up 9 bases and V 4 bases, and 13 bases lay outside the gene matches. In DNA form, the CDR3 reads TGCGCCAGCAGCCGAACTCCGGGACAGGGGGCCCTAGGGCCCCAGCATTTT. Encoded protein: CASSRTPGQGALGPQHF.

The rearrangement links TRBV28 to TRBJ2-7; D remains unclear. The CDR3 is 15 residues long. Deletions cut 2 bases from V and 6 bases from J, with 17 bases between. Germline CDR1 and CDR2: MDHEN and SYDVKM. The CDR3 sequence: CASSLTGLKLREQYF. CDR3 nucleotide sequence: TGTGCCAGCAGTTTAACCGGCCTAAAACTACGCGAGCAGTACTTC.

The V gene is TRBV7-9, the J gene TRBJ1-2; D gene unclear. CDR1 and CDR2 (germline): SEHNR, FQNEAQ (reference sequence). The CDR3 consists of 13 residues. Trimming cost V 8 bases and J 0 bases, with 10 bases left between them. The CDR3 sequence: CASVRGANYGYTF. The CDR3 DNA reads as TGTGCCAGCGTCCGAGGTGCTAACTATGGCTACACCTTC.

The genes are TRBV7-9 and TRBJ1-1; tentative D call: TRBD1 (6 bases). Germline-derived CDR1 and CDR2 are SEHNR and FQNEAQ (reference sequence). Trimming removed 5 bases from V and 0 bases from J, with 13 bases in between. This CDR3 region has 15 residues. CDR3 loop: CASSTRQVMNTEAFF. Here the CDR3 DNA reads TGTGCCAGCAGCACGAGACAGGTGATGAACACTGAAGCTTTCTTT.

The table lists this clone with a count of one. The gene calls are TRBV29-1 and TRBJ2-7; D gene uncertain. V lost 5 bases and J 0 bases, leaving 8 bases between the germline ends. CDR3 size: 12 residues. Germline lookup yields CDR1 SQVTM and CDR2 ANQGSEA. The CDR3 sequence: CSVLGFSYEQYF. The CDR3 DNA reads TGCAGCGTTCTCGGGTTCTCCTACGAGCAGTACTTC.

The chain carries TRBV7-2 and TRBJ2-7, with D perhaps matching TRBD2 (5 bases). CDR1 and CDR2 (germline): SGHTA, FQGNSA. The CDR3 is made up of 15 amino acids. V lost 3 bases, J lost 3 bases, and 15 bases lay in between. Written as DNA, the CDR3 is TGTGCCAGCAGCTTGGGCAAGGAGGTGAACTACGAGCAGTACTTC. It is translated as CASSLGKEVNYEQYF.

This rearrangement joins TRBV9 to TRBJ1-4, with no clear D. Per germline, CDR1 SGDLS and CDR2 YYNGEE. Trimming removed 0 bases from V and 0 bases from J, with 12 bases in between. This CDR3 contains 17 residues. The CDR3 sequence: CASSVGGKLSTNEKLFF. The CDR3 nucleotides read TGTGCCAGCAGCGTAGGAGGGAAGTTGTCAACTAATGAAAAACTGTTTTTT.

The CDR3 region has the DNA TGCAGTGCCCTCCTGTCCGGGGAGCTGTTTTTT. Its protein product is CSALLSGELFF. The chain recombines TRBV20-1 with TRBJ2-2; D call uncertain. V was shortened by 6 bases and J by 6 bases, with 8 bases between the two germline ends. Germline V lookup: CDR1 DFQATT, CDR2 SNEGSKA (reference sequence). The CDR3 is 11 amino acids.

The rearrangement links TRBV7-6 to TRBJ2-1, with 8 bases identical to TRBD1. The germline gives CDR1 SGHVS, CDR2 FNYEAQ. V lost 5 bases to trimming and J lost 6 bases; unmatched junction nucleotides: 9. The CDR3 has 15 amino acids. CDR3 sequence reads: CASSATRTGGNEQFF. CDR3 DNA sequence: TGTGCCAGCAGCGCCACCAGAACAGGGGGCAATGAGCAGTTCTTC.